The present entry profiles one T cell receptor (beta chain) with its context. Its specificity is unknown. Samples were taken several times over chemoradiotherapy. This table comes from immunoSEQ multiplex PCR, and its TCRdb copy is limited to in-frame clones, with some not included. This table holds 9,500 to 15,000 clones, approximately 87% found once. This sample was taken from a study of chemoradiotherapy in HPV16-positive cancers. Overall study: Functional T-cell assays on a couple of HPV16-positive patients' cells defined candidate HPV-specific clones and common TCR motifs. Study observations and caveats: Candidate HPV-specific clones and E7-related TCR motifs grew in tumor during treatment. For HPV16-positive patients, expanding HPV-responsive T cells associated with longer recurrence-free survival.

V lost 4 bases and J lost 0, with 10 bases in between. CDR1 is MNHNY and CDR2 is SVGAGI in the germline V gene (reference sequence). This CDR3 contains 15 residues. The receptor's source is a human donor with HPV-associated anogenital cancer. This rearrangement joins TRBV6-6 to TRBJ2-1; D not certain. The material was blood, obtained from a patient who underwent chemoradiotherapy. The CDR3 nucleotides are TGTGCCAGCAGTTCCAGGATCAGCTCCTACAATGAGCAGTTCTTC. It codes for CASSSRISSYNEQFF.